What follows are 2 T cell receptor beta chains derived from one specimen sequenced in a study of response to subunit inactivated influenza vaccine. TCRdb passed the RT-PCR reads through MiXCR, listing each CDR3 protein once. The data hold roughly 540,000 distinct CDR3 sequences, with roughly 25% observed a single time. This sample was shared with a second study, whose subject was T cells expressing NK-cell markers. This second study says: With UMIs, 5'RACE template switching was used to make TCR beta cDNA.

The sample consisted of CD4+ T cells sorted from PBMCs, taken 12 days after vaccination. Receptors were obtained from a man aged 50-59 years who received an inactivated influenza vaccine.

The chain has TRBV7-2 and TRBJ1-3, with a possible D match to TRBD1 (6 bases). Germline-derived CDR1 and CDR2 are SGHTA and FQGNSA. V was cut by 4 bases and J by 3 bases, with 13 bases left in between. There are 15 residues in the CDR3. CDR3 sequence (DNA): TGTGCCAGCAGCTGGACGGGGGCGAATGGAAACACCATATATTTT. Encoded protein: CASSWTGANGNTIYF.

This clonotype has more than one count but fewer than ten. CDR3 sequence (DNA): TGTGCCAGCAGTATCGGTCCAGATACGCAGTATTTT. It codes for CASSIGPDTQYF. The chain carries TRBV12-3 or TRBV12-4 and TRBJ2-3; D not certain. V lost 5 bases to trimming and J lost 4 bases, with 7 bases between them. The CDR3 contains 12 residues.